This T cell receptor beta chain originates from a study of CD8+ T cells in alopecia areata. Study in general: Treated patients were given 5 to 10 mg oral tofacitinib twice daily.

This clone showed up just once. Treatment of the sample: oral pan-JAK inhibitor, 5-10 mg twice daily. The CDR3 totals 13 residues. The V end lost 3 bases, the J end lost 5 bases, and 11 bases lay between the germline ends. Germline V gives CDR1 LNHDA, CDR2 SQIVND (reference sequence). Following extraction, RNA underwent reverse transcription to cDNA, which served as the sequencing template. Method: immunoSEQ multiplex PCR; TCRdb's copy keeps in-frame clones and lacks some. Altogether 190,000 or so clones are present, about 60% being singletons, with the ten largest covering around 3%. The clonotype was recovered from a human donor with alopecia areata. The source material was CD4+ T cells sorted from blood, sampled at week 4, from a patient treated with tofacitinib. This chain links TRBV19 with TRBJ2-7; no firm D call. The CDR3: CASSILIGDEQYF. DNA for the CDR3: TGTGCCAGTAGTATCCTCATCGGTGACGAGCAGTACTTC.